This passage covers 8 T cell receptor beta chains from one sample sequenced in a study of cytomegalovirus exposure and HLA in healthy donors. The repertoire was sequenced with immunoSEQ multiplex PCR; TCRdb's copy has only in-frame clones and lacks some. The sample comprises 150,000 to 180,000 clones, roughly 86% of which are singletons, and roughly 2.1% rests with the top ten. Sample: PBMCs. These TCRs come from a human donor in good health.

This clone has a handful of counts. The chain combines TRBV6-1 with TRBJ1-4; 10 bases match TRBD1. The V gene's germline CDR1 is MNHNS and CDR2 SASEGT. Trimming cost V 6 bases and J 7 bases; bases outside gene matches: 5. The CDR3 covers 14 residues. This CDR3 reads CASSRQGAGEKLFF. The CDR3 DNA reads as TGTGCCAGCAGCCGACAGGGGGCCGGTGAAAAACTGTTTTTT.

This rearrangement joins TRBV6-5 to TRBJ1-2; TRBD1 might be the D (6 bases). This CDR3 spans 12 amino acids. Germline CDR1 and CDR2: MNHEY and SVGAGI. V gave up 6 bases and J gave up 3 bases, with 8 bases separating them. CDR3 residues: CASRHRDYGYTF. The DNA of the CDR3 is TGTGCCAGCAGGCACAGGGACTATGGCTACACCTTC.

This clone showed up just once. The chain links TRBV5-1 to TRBJ1-4, with a weak D call TRBD1 (5 bases). The CDR3 totals 15 residues. V was clipped by 6 bases and J by 6 bases, with 18 bases between them. From germline, CDR1 is SGHRS and CDR2 YFSETQ. The CDR3: CASTRRAGRDEKLFF. Here the CDR3 DNA reads TGCGCCAGCACTCGGCGGGCAGGGAGGGATGAAAAACTGTTTTTT. Supplemented by reference TRBV5-1 and TRBJ1-4, the full variable domain reads KAGVTQTPRYLIKTRGQQVTLSCSPISGHRSVSWYQQTPGQGLQFLFEYFSETQRNKGNFPGRFSGRQFSNSRSEMNVSTLELGDSALYLCASTRRAGRDEKLFFGSGTQLSVL.

The rearrangement links TRBV6-1 to TRBJ1-4, with 12 nucleotides matching TRBD1. The CDR3 extends over 14 amino acids. The junction had 1 base not matched to a gene; V was cut back by 3 bases and J by 8 bases. Germline-derived CDR1 and CDR2 are MNHNS and SASEGT. The CDR3 sequence: CASSEGQGAEKLFF. The CDR3 DNA is TGTGCCAGCAGTGAGGGACAGGGGGCCGAAAAACTGTTTTTT.

The rearrangement uses TRBV5-1 and TRBJ2-5, with 7 bases aligning to TRBD1. The CDR3 sequence is 15 residues long. Trimming at V came to 2 bases and at J to 5 bases, leaving 9 bases not matched to a gene. CDR1 is SGHRS, CDR2 YFSETQ, per germline. The CDR3 protein is CASSFPIQGQETQYF. CDR3 DNA sequence: TGCGCCAGCAGCTTTCCAATACAGGGGCAGGAGACCCAGTACTTC.

This chain connects TRBV7-9 to TRBJ1-4, with D possibly matching TRBD1 (6 bases). There are 15 residues in the CDR3. Deletions cut 7 bases from V and 8 bases from J, with 20 bases between. Per germline, CDR1 SEHNR and CDR2 FQNEAQ (reference sequence). The CDR3 sequence is CASNPTGGRNEKLFF. For the CDR3, the DNA is TGTGCCAGCAACCCAACCGGGGGGCGAAACGAAAAACTGTTTTTT.

The CDR3 DNA reads as TGTGCCAGCAGTTACGTAGCTAGCGGGGGGGTAACGACCCAGTACTTC. Protein sequence: CASSYVASGGVTTQYF. This chain joins TRBV6-6 and TRBJ2-5; TRBD2 agrees at 12 bases. Trimming took 2 bases from V and 7 from J; bases not matched to a gene: 8. CDR1 is MNHNY and CDR2 is SVGAGI in the germline V gene (reference sequence). There are 16 residues in the CDR3.

To note about this clone: A read error may account for a junction end that differs from germline. The chain uses TRBV7-2 and TRBJ1-5, with a possible D match to TRBD1 (5 bases). This CDR3 has 16 residues. Germline-derived CDR1 and CDR2 are SGHTA and FQGNSA. The DNA for the CDR3 is TGTGCCAGCAGCCTAGCAGGGAACAGGCGGGGGCAGCCCCAGCATTTT. This encodes CASSLAGNRRGQPQHF.